This TCR beta chain was obtained from a study of T-cell reconstitution after alpha-beta-depleted transplantation in children. The study, taken as a whole, reports: Reportedly, alpha-beta T cells present about two months post-transplant originated from several hundred expanded clones of graft origin. Some patients' high day-60 TCRbeta diversity was traced to surviving recipient T cells and thymic progenitors. T-cell numbers and diversity one year post-transplant derived largely from freshly generated T cells.

This CDR3 contains 15 residues. V lost 4 bases and J 7 bases, leaving 19 bases between the germline ends. CDR1 MDHEN and CDR2 SYDVKM come from the germline V gene. On this clonotype: Its antigen is unidentified. It may be a read error: a sequence one base away is much more abundant.

Preparation of the TCRbeta library was carried out with unique molecular identifiers. TCRdb re-called the PCR reads with MiXCR, one entry per CDR3 protein. The table lists about 980,000 distinct CDR3 sequences, about 31% of them singletons. Sequenced material: PBMCs, mostly from graft donor cells, taken 360 days after TCRalphabeta/CD19-depleted stem cell transplant. The clonotype originates from a boy under three years old who had a stem cell transplant for SCID, so the T cells may come from the graft donor. The rearrangement links TRBV28 to TRBJ1-2, with D tentatively TRBD1 (5 bases). The CDR3 DNA reads TGTGCCAGCAGTTCCCCTAGACGAGGGGAGAGTGGCTACACCTTC. This codes for CASSSPRRGESGYTF.